The 14 T cell receptor beta chains given below trace back to one sample, sequenced in a study of human T cells and chemical hapten exposure. The time point here: patch test 2, 6 weeks after DPC sensitization. The sample's treatment: therapeutic diphenylcyclopropenone sensitization with weekly scalp DPC. TCRdb re-called the RACE reads through MiXCR, storing one row per CDR3 protein. The sample records fewer than 80,000 distinct CDR3 sequences, around a tenth being singletons. The source material was whole blood, sampled in connection with sensitization to the hapten diphenylcyclopropenone (DPC). These receptors were obtained from a woman between 50 and 59 years old with alopecia areata. Some clones in this sample may be carry-over from other donors' samples.

This clonotype was seen many times. This chain uses TRBV20-1 with TRBJ2-2; possibly TRBD1 for D (5 bases). The V end lost 0 bases, the J end lost 4 bases, and 9 bases lay between the germline ends. The CDR3 is made up of 14 amino acids. From germline, CDR1 is DFQATT and CDR2 SNEGSKA (reference sequence). CDR3: CSARDLRGTGELFF. The DNA for the CDR3 is TGCAGTGCTAGAGATTTAAGGGGCACCGGGGAGCTGTTTTTT.

This clonotype was counted at least ten times. The rearrangement links TRBV7-9 to TRBJ2-7, with D perhaps assigned TRBD1 or TRBD2 (5 bases each). CDR3 length: 15 amino acids. Trimming removed 3 bases from V and 2 bases from J, with 14 bases in between. CDR1 and CDR2 from the germline V gene are SEHNR and FQNEAQ (reference sequence). As DNA, the CDR3 is TGTGCCAGCAGCTTCACCCCCAGGGACCCCTACGAGCAGTACTTC. It yields the protein CASSFTPRDPYEQYF.

This clonotype occurred many times. The V call is TRBV27, the J call TRBJ1-1; no clear D gene. Germline V gene lookup returns CDR1 MNHEY and CDR2 SMNVEV (reference sequence). The V gene lost 5 bases and the J gene lost 3 bases, with 10 bases spanning the gap. This CDR3 is 13 amino acids long. Here the CDR3 DNA reads TGTGCCAGCAGTGTCCTAGGACACACTGAAGCTTTCTTT. Protein sequence: CASSVLGHTEAFF.

This clonotype was recorded many times. The chain carries TRBV10-3 and TRBJ1-1; unclear D gene. Trimming shortened V by 3 bases and J by 11 bases, and 13 bases separated the two germline ends. Germline V gene data show CDR1 as ENHRY and CDR2 as SYGVKD. This CDR3 is 12 amino acids long. CDR3 sequence (DNA): TGTGCCATCAGTGAACCGGAGCTAGCCGCTTTCTTT. This codes for CAISEPELAAFF.

This clonotype was observed a handful of times. J is TRBJ2-5 and V is TRBV27; D not resolved. The V gene's germline CDR1 is MNHEY and CDR2 SMNVEV (reference sequence). Between the trimmed V and J ends, which lost 5 bases and 4 bases, there was a span of 11 bases. This CDR3 comprises 13 residues. In DNA, the CDR3 is TGTGCCAGCAGTCCCTGGGCCGGAGAGACCCAGTACTTC. Translated, it gives CASSPWAGETQYF.

Details on this clonotype: Germline is not matched at one junction end, which may reflect a read error. V and J are TRBV3-1 and TRBJ1-2, with D possibly matching TRBD1 (5 bases). The germline V gene has CDR1 LGHDT and CDR2 YNNKEL (reference sequence). This CDR3 contains 13 residues. The CDR3 DNA follows: TGTGCCAGCAGCCAAGACCATACTGGACATTCAGCCTTC. As protein: CASSQDHTGHSAF. The whole variable domain, filled in from reference TRBV3-1 and TRBJ1-2, reads DTAVSQTPKYLVTQMGNDKSIKCEQNLGHDTMYWYKQDSKKFLKIMFSYNNKELIINETVPNRFSPKSPDKAHLNLHINSLELGDSAVYFCASSQDHTGHSAFGSGTRLTVV.

This clonotype was detected many times. The chain uses TRBV5-1 and TRBJ2-3, with 8 bases matching TRBD2. The CDR3 has 17 residues. V lost 0 bases and J lost 6; bases outside the gene matches: 12. Germline values: CDR1 SGHRS, CDR2 YFSETQ. CDR3 DNA: TGCGCCAGCAGCTTGGGGTTAGCGGGACCCCCTGGTGATACGCAGTATTTT. Its protein product is CASSLGLAGPPGDTQYF.

A few counts support this clonotype. The J gene is TRBJ1-2, the V gene TRBV29-1; TRBD1 aligns across 7 bases. The trim removed 4 bases at V and 8 bases at J, leaving 10 bases unmatched. Germline values: CDR1 SQVTM, CDR2 ANQGSEA. The CDR3 runs to 13 residues. This CDR3 is CSVGDREVRGYTF. CDR3 nucleotides: TGCAGCGTTGGAGACAGGGAAGTGCGGGGCTACACCTTC. The variable domain in full, completed from reference TRBV29-1 and TRBJ1-2, reads SAVISQKPSRDICQRGTSLTIQCQVDSQVTMMFWYRQQPGQSLTLIATANQGSEATYESGFVIDKFPISRPNLTFSTLTVSNMSPEDSSIYLCSVGDREVRGYTFGSGTRLTVV.

This clonotype was counted between two and nine times. The chain links TRBV7-2 to TRBJ2-1; no clear D. V lost 1 base and J lost 12, with 13 bases in between. There are 13 residues in the CDR3. Germline CDR1 SGHTA, CDR2 FQGNSA. CDR3 in DNA: TGTGCCAGCAGCTTAGAGTCTTCCCTTACGCAGTTCTTC. Amino acids: CASSLESSLTQFF.

This clonotype was recorded many times. One end of the junction does not line up with germline, which may come from a read error. This chain uses TRBV18 with TRBJ1-5; D remains ambiguous. The CDR3 loop spans 16 amino acids. Germline V gene sequence: CDR1 KGHSH, CDR2 LQKENI. CDR3 sequence reads: CASSPNQGGSSQPQHF. In nucleotides, the CDR3 is TGTGCCAGCTCACCAAACCAAGGTGGGAGCAGTCAGCCCCAGCATTTT.

This clonotype was counted between two and nine times. V gene TRBV7-6 combines with J gene TRBJ1-1, with D maybe TRBD1 (5 bases). V shed 5 bases and J shed 3 bases, with 13 bases lying between them. The CDR3 contains 14 residues. Germline V CDR1 and CDR2: SGHVS, FNYEAQ. DNA for the CDR3: TGTGCCAGCAGCCACCCGGGCAGGGACACTGAAGCTTTCTTT. Translated, it gives CASSHPGRDTEAFF.

This clonotype was recorded at least ten times. The gene calls are TRBV2 and TRBJ2-7; 11 positions agree with TRBD2. V trimming: 6 bases; J trimming: 4 bases; junction bases outside the gene matches: 2. The germline gives CDR1 SNHLY, CDR2 FYNNEI. CDR3 length: 13 amino acids. DNA of the CDR3: TGTGCCAGCAGACTAGCGGGAGTGTACGAGCAGTACTTC. Residues: CASRLAGVYEQYF.

The gene calls are TRBV11-2 and TRBJ2-5; maybe TRBD2 (5 bases). The V and J ends lost 7 bases and 0 bases respectively, with 18 bases between them. Germline loops: CDR1 SGHAT, CDR2 FQNNGV. This CDR3 comprises 16 residues. The CDR3 DNA reads as TGTGCCAGCACCTTGGGCCTAGCTTTGTACCAAGAGACCCAGTACTTC. Amino acid sequence: CASTLGLALYQETQYF.

This rearrangement joins TRBV5-4 to TRBJ2-4; D may be TRBD1 (5 bases). V was cut by 4 bases and J by 12 bases, with 17 bases left in between. CDR1 and CDR2 (germline): SGHNT, YYREEE (reference sequence). This CDR3 is built from 13 residues. CDR3 in amino acids: CASSARTSRDQYF. The CDR3 bases are TGTGCCAGCAGCGCAAGAACATCCAGGGATCAGTACTTC.